Below, 19 T cell receptor beta chains from the same sample are listed, as sequenced in a study of T cell changes during pregnancy in multiple sclerosis. This table comes from immunoSEQ multiplex PCR, and its TCRdb copy is limited to in-frame clones, with some not included. Of more than 65,000 clones detected, 85% to 95% appear once; the ten largest clones hold over 0.8%. This material consisted of peripheral blood, taken in the first trimester of pregnancy. The receptors derive from a female donor with multiple sclerosis, enrolled in a pregnancy study.

This chain joins TRBV4-3 and TRBJ2-5, with 8 bases that match TRBD2. Germline V lookup: CDR1 LGHNA, CDR2 YSLEER. Germline trimming cut 0 bases from V and 5 bases from J; bases unmatched to any gene: 5. The CDR3 has 15 residues. CDR3 protein: CASSQDPGGMETQYF. Written as DNA, the CDR3 is TGCGCCAGCAGCCAAGATCCGGGAGGGATGGAGACCCAGTACTTC.

The chain combines TRBV7-7 with TRBJ2-2; the D gene is possibly TRBD2 (5 bases). V was cut by 9 bases and J by 5 bases, with 16 bases left in between. In germline, CDR1 is SSHAT, CDR2 FNYEAQ (reference sequence). The CDR3 loop spans 14 amino acids. In DNA form, the CDR3 reads TGTGCCAGGGGCTCGGACTCCTCGACCGGGGAGCTGTTTTTT. It translates to CARGSDSSTGELFF. The complete variable domain, with remaining parts taken from reference TRBV7-7 and TRBJ2-2, reads GAGVSQSPRYKVTKRGQDVTLRCDPISSHATLYWYQQALGQGPEFLTYFNYEAQPDKSGLPSDRFSAERPEGSISTLTIQRTEQRDSAMYRCARGSDSSTGELFFGEGSRLTVL.

The DNA of the CDR3 is TGTGCCAGCAGCTTGCCCCGTCCGGGGATTAGCACTGAAGCTTTCTTT. Amino acid sequence: CASSLPRPGISTEAFF. The chain links TRBV5-6 to TRBJ1-1; D is unclear. The CDR3 runs to 16 residues. Germline values: CDR1 SGHDT, CDR2 YYEEEE. Trimming shortened V by 1 base and J by 4 bases, and 17 bases separated the two germline ends.

The rearrangement joins TRBV11-2 to TRBJ2-3; 12 bases agree with TRBD2. The CDR3 is made up of 15 amino acids. V dropped 3 bases and J dropped 6; count of bases not matched to a gene: 4. Germline lookup yields CDR1 SGHAT and CDR2 FQNNGV. CDR3: CASSFRLAGDDTQYF. CDR3 nucleotide sequence: TGTGCCAGCAGCTTTCGACTAGCGGGGGATGATACGCAGTATTTT.

The chain joins TRBV7-2 to TRBJ2-2; 8 nucleotides align to TRBD1. Germline V gives CDR1 SGHTA, CDR2 FQGNSA. V lost 4 bases, J lost 5 bases, and 3 bases stayed unmatched. CDR3 length: 14 residues. The CDR3 here is CASSSQGVTGELFF. As DNA, the CDR3 is TGTGCCAGCAGCTCACAGGGGGTAACCGGGGAGCTGTTTTTT.

This sequence joins TRBV28 and TRBJ1-2; 9 bases line up with TRBD1. The CDR3 spans 14 residues. Germline V gene lookup returns CDR1 MDHEN and CDR2 SYDVKM. The junction had 7 bases not matched to a gene; V was cut back by 4 bases and J by 7 bases. The CDR3 spells CASSSTGGKGGYTF. The CDR3 bases are TGTGCCAGCAGTTCGACAGGGGGGAAGGGTGGCTACACCTTC.

This clone occurred once. The chain links TRBV6-6 to TRBJ1-1; 7 bases agree with TRBD1. Germline V CDR1 and CDR2: MNHNY, SVGAGI (reference sequence). The CDR3 consists of 14 residues. Trimming took 6 bases from V and 2 from J; bases not matched to a gene: 6. Written as DNA, the CDR3 is TGTGCCAGCAGAAAAGGGACAGCAAACACTGAAGCTTTCTTT. Translating gives CASRKGTANTEAFF.

V usage is TRBV6-5 and J usage is TRBJ1-1; no definite D call. The germline CDR1 and CDR2 sequences are MNHEY and SVGAGI. The ends were cut back, 4 bases at V and 1 base at J, with 10 bases in the middle. The CDR3 covers 14 residues. CDR3 nucleotide sequence: TGTGCCAGCAGTTTACTGAGCCCGAACACTGAAGCTTTCTTT. Residues: CASSLLSPNTEAFF.

This clone was detected once. This chain connects TRBV9 to TRBJ2-6; D gene uncertain. V was shortened by 0 bases and J by 3 bases, with 7 bases between the two germline ends. The CDR3 runs 15 residues. Germline V CDR1 and CDR2: SGDLS, YYNGEE. This chain's CDR3 is CASSVGSLGANVLTF. CDR3 coding DNA: TGTGCCAGCAGCGTAGGCAGTCTTGGGGCCAACGTCCTGACTTTC.

The V gene is TRBV6-1, the J gene TRBJ1-2; TRBD1 agrees at 8 bases. CDR1 is MNHNS, CDR2 SASEGT, per germline. This CDR3 contains 17 residues. Trimming took 1 base from V and 0 from J; bases not matched to a gene: 7. CDR3 DNA: TGTGCCAGCAGTGAAGGTTTTAGGACAGGGCCTAACTATGGCTACACCTTC. Protein: CASSEGFRTGPNYGYTF.

This chain uses TRBV28 with TRBJ2-7; 7 nucleotides align to TRBD1. CDR1 is MDHEN, CDR2 SYDVKM, per germline. The length of the CDR3 is 15 residues. Trimming removed 4 bases from V and 2 bases from J; junction bases left unmatched: 8. The CDR3 DNA sequence: TGTGCCAGCAGTTACGGACAGGCTGAGACCTACGAGCAGTACTTC. The encoded protein is CASSYGQAETYEQYF.

The V gene is TRBV5-1, the J gene TRBJ2-5; the D gene is possibly TRBD2 (6 bases). The CDR3 extends over 15 amino acids. Per germline, CDR1 SGHRS and CDR2 YFSETQ. With 5 bases removed from V and 5 bases from J, the gap between germline ends came to 19 bases. The CDR3 region has the DNA TGCGCCAGCAGGGACGGGAGACCCCGGGGGGAGACCCAGTACTTC. Translating gives CASRDGRPRGETQYF.

The chain employs TRBV5-1 and TRBJ2-3; 10 bases agree with TRBD2. Germline V gene data show CDR1 as SGHRS and CDR2 as YFSETQ. The length of the CDR3 is 15 residues. The J segment lost 3 bases and the V segment lost 4 bases, leaving 5 bases of the junction unmatched. The CDR3 DNA sequence: TGCGCCAGCAGCGGGGGACTAGCGTATACAGATACGCAGTATTTT. Its translation is CASSGGLAYTDTQYF.

The chain couples TRBV4-3 to TRBJ1-2; 8 nucleotides align to TRBD1. This CDR3 spans 13 amino acids. Germline V gene lookup returns CDR1 LGHNA and CDR2 YSLEER. The V and J ends lost 0 bases and 8 bases, in that order; junction bases with no gene match: 2. The CDR3 bases are TGCGCCAGCAGCCAAGACAGGGGGCAGGGCTACACCTTC. Protein product: CASSQDRGQGYTF.

V and J are TRBV7-2 and TRBJ2-7; 10 nucleotides line up with TRBD2. This CDR3 spans 16 amino acids. Trimming took 4 bases from V and 1 from J; bases not matched to a gene: 7. Germline CDR1 SGHTA, CDR2 FQGNSA. CDR3: CASSSVSSGGSYEQYF. The CDR3 region has the DNA TGTGCCAGCAGCTCGGTCTCTAGCGGGGGTTCCTACGAGCAGTACTTC.

This chain uses TRBV6-1 with TRBJ1-4, with 9 bases fitting TRBD1. This CDR3 is built from 16 residues. Germline V gene data show CDR1 as MNHNS and CDR2 as SASEGT. V was pared by 2 bases and J by 6 bases, with 7 bases of the junction left unmatched. The CDR3 DNA is TGTGCCAGCAGTGAACAAAGGGACAGGGTCGATGAAAAACTGTTTTTT. Residues: CASSEQRDRVDEKLFF.

The chain is built from TRBV20-1 and TRBJ1-1; D possibly corresponds to TRBD1 (5 bases). The CDR3 runs to 11 residues. Germline V gives CDR1 DFQATT, CDR2 SNEGSKA (reference sequence). V was shortened by 0 bases and J by 14 bases, with 13 bases between the two germline ends. This chain's CDR3 is CSARDLAGHFF. The CDR3 DNA follows: TGCAGTGCTAGAGATTTGGCAGGGCACTTCTTT.

On this clone itself: This sample includes further DNA sequences coding for the same CDR3. The chain links TRBV15 to TRBJ1-5, with 9 bases that match TRBD1. Trimming removed 3 bases from V and 4 bases from J; junction bases left unmatched: 1. CDR3 size: 14 residues. CDR1 is LNHNV and CDR2 is YYDKDF in the germline V gene (reference sequence). The CDR3 protein is CATSRDRGNQPQHF. The CDR3 nucleotides are TGTGCCACCAGCAGGGACAGGGGTAATCAGCCCCAGCATTTT.

In this sample, this clone turned up once. The chain has TRBV6-5 and TRBJ1-1; D may be TRBD1 (6 bases). Trimming removed 3 bases from V and 10 bases from J, with 12 bases in between. Germline V gene lookup returns CDR1 MNHEY and CDR2 SVGAGI. The CDR3 totals 12 residues. CDR3 DNA: TGTGCCAGCAGTTATGAAGGGGGAGCAGCTTTCTTT. This gives the protein CASSYEGGAAFF.